This T cell receptor (beta chain) was obtained from a study of T cell responses to AZD1222 COVID-19 vaccine. Study summary: The analysis combined second doses at about 4 or about 12 weeks.

Assay: immunoSEQ multiplex PCR; the TCRdb copy retains only in-frame clones and omits some. The table has 90,000 to 110,000 clones, roughly 90% seen once; the top ten hold 2% to 3%. A word on this clone: The antigen is undetermined.

Study results and limitations: Donors were mostly white British, more females; clonal diversity possibly underestimated. Spike was spanned by vaccine-associated CD4 TCRs, with dominance at 160-218 and 743-854.

The CDR3 covers 14 residues. V lost 8 bases and J 0 bases, leaving 14 bases between the germline ends. CDR1 and CDR2 (germline): MDHEN, SYDVKM. The source was peripheral blood, collected on day 0 of AZD1222 vaccination. The rearrangement links TRBV28 to TRBJ2-7; D gene unclear. The TCR originated in an adult in good health. This chain's CDR3 is CASLDGAGSYEQYF. For the CDR3, the DNA is TGTGCCAGCCTTGACGGCGCCGGCTCCTACGAGCAGTACTTC.